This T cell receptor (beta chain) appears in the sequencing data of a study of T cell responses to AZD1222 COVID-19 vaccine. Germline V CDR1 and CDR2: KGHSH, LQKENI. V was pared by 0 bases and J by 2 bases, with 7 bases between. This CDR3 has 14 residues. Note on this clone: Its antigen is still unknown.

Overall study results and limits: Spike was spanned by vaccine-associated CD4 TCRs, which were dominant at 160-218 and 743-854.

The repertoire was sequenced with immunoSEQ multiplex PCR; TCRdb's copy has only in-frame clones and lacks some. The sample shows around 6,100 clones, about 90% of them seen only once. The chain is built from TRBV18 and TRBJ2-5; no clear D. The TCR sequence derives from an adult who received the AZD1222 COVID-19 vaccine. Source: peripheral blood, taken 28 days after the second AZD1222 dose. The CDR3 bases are TGTGCCAGCTCACCACCGGCAGCGCAAGAGACCCAGTACTTC. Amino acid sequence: CASSPPAAQETQYF.